This T cell receptor (beta chain) was captured by sequencing in a study of CD8+CD57+ T cells in acquired aplastic anemia (dated by TCRdb to the late 2010s). In terms of the full investigation: DNA extracted from sorted CD4+ and CD8+ cells had a mean of 3.2 ug, with a range of about 0.18 to 27.4 ug. Overall results and qualifications from the work: Patients and healthy controls showed no significant difference in CD8+ Simpson's diversity (P=0.060). About 28 CD8+ CDR3 sequences were found in both patients and controls but appeared to be highly expressed in patients and within the immunodominant clones of the patients.

Per the germline V gene, SGHRS is the CDR1 and YFSETQ is the CDR2. From the cysteine through the phenylalanine, the CDR3 covers 15 amino acids. Solely the CDR3 DNA is kept, with 45 bases framed from the first base. In this study, sorted CD4+ and CD8+ T cells from the blood of healthy subjects and of severe aplastic anemia patients had their TCR repertoires deep-sequenced. Ficoll-Paque density gradient centrifugation was used to isolate peripheral blood mononuclear cells. Before DNA extraction, CD4+ and CD8+ T cells were sorted with FACS or magnetic beads. A remark on this clonotype: Its antigen is unknown. The junction departs from germline at one end; a sequencing error may be responsible.

TCR beta VDJ combination and CDR3 sequence profiling used genomic DNA as the template. An Illumina HiSeq 2000 was the platform used for TCR repertoire sequencing. On the authors' methods: TRBV/TRBJ rearrangement plots, CDR3 size and DJ length profiles, and Simpson's diversity index were used to assess repertoires. The most abundant DNA sequence in the deep sequencing data was defined as the immunodominant clone. CDR3 amino acid sequences were checked for sharing across subjects and were also compared against the VDJdb database and published repertoires. Using fastp trimming at Q25 and MiXCR clonotype assembly, TCRdb reanalyzed the public sequencing data and kept in-frame beta chains. Rows merge per CDR3 protein into single entries with the most common DNA and genes. Clone size and V and J calls follow TCRdb, not the original study. Present in this sample are 200,000 or so distinct CDR3 sequences, around 65% of which were seen just once. The ten largest clones capture 46% of the sample.

Sample: sorted CD4+, CD8+, or CD8+CD57+ T cells (not recorded which) from PBMCs. This receptor was taken from a human donor with severe aplastic anemia or a healthy control (not recorded which). The V gene is TRBV5-1 and the J gene is TRBJ2-3, with 9 bases matching TRBD1. The CDR3 protein sequence reads: CASSLTGQGTDTQDF. Read as DNA, the sequence is TGCGCCAGCAGCTTGACGGGACAGGGAACAGATACGCAGGATTTT.